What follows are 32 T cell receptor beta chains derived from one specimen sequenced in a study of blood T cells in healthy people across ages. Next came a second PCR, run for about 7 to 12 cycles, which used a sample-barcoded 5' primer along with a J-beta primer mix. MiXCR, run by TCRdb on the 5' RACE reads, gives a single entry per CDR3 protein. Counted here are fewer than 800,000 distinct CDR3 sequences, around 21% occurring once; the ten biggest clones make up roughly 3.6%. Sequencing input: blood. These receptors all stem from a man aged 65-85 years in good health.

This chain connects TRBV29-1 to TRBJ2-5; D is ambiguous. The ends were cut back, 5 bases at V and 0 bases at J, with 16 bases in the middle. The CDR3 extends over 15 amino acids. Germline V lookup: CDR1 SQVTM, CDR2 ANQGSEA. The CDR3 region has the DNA TGCAGCGTTTTTGTTTGGGATGATGACCAAGAGACCCAGTACTTC. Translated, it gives CSVFVWDDDQETQYF.

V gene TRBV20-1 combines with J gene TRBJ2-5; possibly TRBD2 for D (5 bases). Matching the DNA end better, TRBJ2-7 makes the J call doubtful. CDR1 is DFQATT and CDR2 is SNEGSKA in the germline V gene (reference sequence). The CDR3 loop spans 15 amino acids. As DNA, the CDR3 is TGCAGTGCCGAAAGCGGAGCCAGTGATTCCTACGAGCAGTACTTC. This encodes CSAESGASDSYEQYF.

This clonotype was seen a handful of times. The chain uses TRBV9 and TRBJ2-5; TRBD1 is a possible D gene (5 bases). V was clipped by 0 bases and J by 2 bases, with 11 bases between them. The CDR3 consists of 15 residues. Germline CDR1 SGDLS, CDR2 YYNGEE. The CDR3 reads CASSVGGREQETQYF. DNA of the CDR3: TGTGCCAGCAGCGTAGGTGGCAGGGAACAAGAGACCCAGTACTTC.

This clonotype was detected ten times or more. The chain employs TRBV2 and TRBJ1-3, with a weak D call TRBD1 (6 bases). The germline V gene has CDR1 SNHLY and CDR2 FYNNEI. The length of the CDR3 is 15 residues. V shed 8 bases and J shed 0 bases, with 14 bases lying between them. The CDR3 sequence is CASAQGRGSGNTIYF. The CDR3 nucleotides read TGTGCCAGCGCCCAAGGCAGGGGCTCTGGAAACACCATATATTTT.

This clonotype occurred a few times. The chain's CDR3 is CASSLAIPSYNEQFF. For the CDR3, the DNA is TGCGCCAGCAGCTTGGCCATCCCCTCCTACAATGAGCAGTTCTTC. The chain combines TRBV5-1 with TRBJ2-1; no reliable D call. Deletions cut 0 bases from V and 0 bases from J, with 7 bases between. This CDR3 region has 15 residues. Germline V gene sequence: CDR1 SGHRS, CDR2 YFSETQ.

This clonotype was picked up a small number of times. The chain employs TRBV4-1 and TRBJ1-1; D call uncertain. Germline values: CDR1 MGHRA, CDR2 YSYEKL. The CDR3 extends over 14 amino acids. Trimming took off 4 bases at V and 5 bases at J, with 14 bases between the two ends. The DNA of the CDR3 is TGCGCCAGCAGCCCCCAAGGTTGGGAAACTGAAGCTTTCTTT. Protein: CASSPQGWETEAFF.

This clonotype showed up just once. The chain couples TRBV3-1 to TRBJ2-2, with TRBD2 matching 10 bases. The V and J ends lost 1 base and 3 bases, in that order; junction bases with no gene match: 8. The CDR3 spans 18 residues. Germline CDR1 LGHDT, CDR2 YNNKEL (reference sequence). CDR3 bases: TGTGCCAGCAGCCAAGGCCCCCCTAGCGGGAGTCACACCGGGGAGCTGTTTTTT. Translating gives CASSQGPPSGSHTGELFF.

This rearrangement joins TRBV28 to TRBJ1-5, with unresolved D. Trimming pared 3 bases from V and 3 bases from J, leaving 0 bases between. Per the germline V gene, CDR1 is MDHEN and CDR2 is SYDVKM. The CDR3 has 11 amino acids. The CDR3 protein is CASSFNQPQHF. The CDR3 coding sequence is TGTGCCAGCAGTTTCAATCAGCCCCAGCATTTT.

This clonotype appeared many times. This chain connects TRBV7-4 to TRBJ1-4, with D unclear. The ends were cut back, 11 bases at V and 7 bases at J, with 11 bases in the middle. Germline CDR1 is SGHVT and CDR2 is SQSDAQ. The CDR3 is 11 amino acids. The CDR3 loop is CASRPREKLFF. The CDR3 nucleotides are TGTGCCTCCAGGCCCCGTGAAAAACTGTTTTTT. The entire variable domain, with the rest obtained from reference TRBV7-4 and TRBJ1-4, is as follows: GAGVSQSPRYKVAKRGRDVALRCDSISGHVTLYWYRQTLGQGSEVLTYSQSDAQRDKSGRPSGRFSAERPERSVSTLKIQRTEQGDSAVYLCASRPREKLFFGSGTQLSVL.

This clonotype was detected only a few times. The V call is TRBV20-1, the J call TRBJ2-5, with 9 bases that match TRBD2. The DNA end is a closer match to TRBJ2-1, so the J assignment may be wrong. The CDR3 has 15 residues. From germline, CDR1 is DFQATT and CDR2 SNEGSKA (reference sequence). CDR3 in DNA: TGCAGTGCTAGAAGGATTAGCGGGAGAGGCGATGAGCAGTTCTTC. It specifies CSARRISGRGDEQFF.

CDR3 residues: CASSRAGNNYEQYF. CDR3 nucleotides: TGTGCCAGCAGTCGGGCAGGGAATAACTACGAGCAGTACTTC. The chain combines TRBV25-1 with TRBJ2-5; maybe TRBD1 (5 bases). Judging by the DNA end, TRBJ2-7 fits better; the J call may be wrong. Germline lookup yields CDR1 MGHDK and CDR2 SYGVNS. CDR3 length: 14 residues.

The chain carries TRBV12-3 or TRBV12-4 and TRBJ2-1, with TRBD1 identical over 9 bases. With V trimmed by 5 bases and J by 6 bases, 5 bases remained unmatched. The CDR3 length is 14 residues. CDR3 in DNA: TGTGCCAGCAGTCGTTCGACAGGGGGCAATGAGCAGTTCTTC. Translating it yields CASSRSTGGNEQFF.

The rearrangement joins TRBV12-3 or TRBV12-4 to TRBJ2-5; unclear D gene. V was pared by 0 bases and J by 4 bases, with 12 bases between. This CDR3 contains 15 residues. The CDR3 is CASSLAGGVGETQYF. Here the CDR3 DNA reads TGTGCCAGCAGTTTAGCCGGTGGCGTAGGAGAGACCCAGTACTTC.

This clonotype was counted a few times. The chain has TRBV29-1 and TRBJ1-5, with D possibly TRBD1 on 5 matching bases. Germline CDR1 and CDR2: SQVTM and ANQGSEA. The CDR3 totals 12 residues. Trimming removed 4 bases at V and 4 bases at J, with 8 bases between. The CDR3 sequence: CSVVSGNQPQHF. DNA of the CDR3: TGCAGCGTTGTCTCAGGGAATCAGCCCCAGCATTTT.

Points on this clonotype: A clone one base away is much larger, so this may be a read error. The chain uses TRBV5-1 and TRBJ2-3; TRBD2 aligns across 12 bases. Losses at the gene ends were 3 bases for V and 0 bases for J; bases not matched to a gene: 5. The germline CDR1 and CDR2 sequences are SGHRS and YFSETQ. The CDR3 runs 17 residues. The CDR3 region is CASSYGLAGTSTDTQYF. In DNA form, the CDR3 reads TGCGCCAGCAGCTACGGACTAGCGGGAACGAGCACAGATACGCAGTATTTT.

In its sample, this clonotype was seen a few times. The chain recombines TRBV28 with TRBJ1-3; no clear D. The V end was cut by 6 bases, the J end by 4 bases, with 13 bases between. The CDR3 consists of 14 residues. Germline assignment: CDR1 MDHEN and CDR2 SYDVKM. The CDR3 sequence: CASSTGVSGNTIYF. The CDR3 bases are TGTGCCAGCAGCACTGGGGTTTCCGGAAACACCATATATTTT.

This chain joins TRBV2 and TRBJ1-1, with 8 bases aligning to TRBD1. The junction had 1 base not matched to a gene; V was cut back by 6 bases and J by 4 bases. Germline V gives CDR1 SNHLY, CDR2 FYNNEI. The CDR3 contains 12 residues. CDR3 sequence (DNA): TGTGCCAGCAGCGACAGGGGCACTGAAGCTTTCTTT. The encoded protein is CASSDRGTEAFF.

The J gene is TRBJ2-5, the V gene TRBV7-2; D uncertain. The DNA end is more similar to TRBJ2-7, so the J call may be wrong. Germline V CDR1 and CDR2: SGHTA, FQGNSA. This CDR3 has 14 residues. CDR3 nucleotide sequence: TGTGCCAGCAGCTTAGAGGCAGCAACCTACGAGCAGTACTTC. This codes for CASSLEAATYEQYF.

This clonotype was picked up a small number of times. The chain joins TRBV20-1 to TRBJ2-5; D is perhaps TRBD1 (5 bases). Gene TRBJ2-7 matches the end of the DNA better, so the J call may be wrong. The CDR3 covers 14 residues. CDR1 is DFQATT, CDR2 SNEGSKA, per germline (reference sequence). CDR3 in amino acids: CSARSQGYSYEQYF. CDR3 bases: TGCAGTGCTAGATCCCAGGGCTACTCCTACGAGCAGTACTTC.

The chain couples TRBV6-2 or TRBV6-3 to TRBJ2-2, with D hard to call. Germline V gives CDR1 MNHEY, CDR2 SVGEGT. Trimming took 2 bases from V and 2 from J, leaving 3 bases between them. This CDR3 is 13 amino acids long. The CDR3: CASSYQNTGELFF. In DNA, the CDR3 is TGTGCCAGCAGTTACCAAAACACCGGGGAGCTGTTTTTT.

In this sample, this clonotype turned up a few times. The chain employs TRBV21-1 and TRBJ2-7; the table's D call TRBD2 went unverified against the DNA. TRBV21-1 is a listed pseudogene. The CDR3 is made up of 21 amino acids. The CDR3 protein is CASSTPSSGTSGNRIAYEQYF. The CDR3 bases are TGTGCCAGCAGCACCCCTTCTTCCGGGACTAGCGGAAATCGTATCGCCTACGAGCAGTACTTC.

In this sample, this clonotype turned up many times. The CDR3 spells CAISESETQYF. The CDR3 DNA reads TGTGCCATCAGTGAGTCGGAGACCCAGTACTTC. The chain combines TRBV10-3 with TRBJ2-5; no clear D gene. The length of the CDR3 is 11 residues. The germline V gene encodes CDR1 ENHRY and CDR2 SYGVKD. V was trimmed by 0 bases and J by 5 bases, leaving 1 base between them.

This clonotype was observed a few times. In DNA form, the CDR3 reads TGTGCCAGCACTAGCCTAAGTGAGCAGTTCTTC. Its protein product is CASTSLSEQFF. This rearrangement joins TRBV28 to TRBJ2-1, with a tentative D call TRBD2 (5 bases). This CDR3 has 11 residues. V lost 7 bases to trimming and J lost 9 bases, with 10 bases between them. CDR1 and CDR2 from the germline V gene are MDHEN and SYDVKM.

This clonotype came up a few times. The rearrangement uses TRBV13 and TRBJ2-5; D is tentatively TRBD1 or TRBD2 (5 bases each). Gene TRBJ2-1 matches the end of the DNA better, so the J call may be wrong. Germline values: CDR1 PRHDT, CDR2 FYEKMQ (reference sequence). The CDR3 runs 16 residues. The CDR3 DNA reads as TGTGCCAGCAGTTCCCGGCAGGGTACGGGGTACAATGAGCAGTTCTTC. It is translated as CASSSRQGTGYNEQFF.

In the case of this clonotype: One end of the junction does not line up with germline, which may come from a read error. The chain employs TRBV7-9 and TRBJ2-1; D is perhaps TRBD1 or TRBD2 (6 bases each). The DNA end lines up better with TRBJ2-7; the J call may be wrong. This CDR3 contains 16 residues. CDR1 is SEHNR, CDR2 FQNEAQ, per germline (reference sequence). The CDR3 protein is CASNLEYGGSPYEQYF. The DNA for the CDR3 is TGTGCCAGCAACTTAGAATACGGGGGCTCTCCGTACGAGCAGTACTTC.

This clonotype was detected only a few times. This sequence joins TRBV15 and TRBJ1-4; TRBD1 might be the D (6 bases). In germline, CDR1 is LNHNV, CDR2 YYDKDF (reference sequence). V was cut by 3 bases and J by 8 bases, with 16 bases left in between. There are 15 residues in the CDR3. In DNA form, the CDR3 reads TGTGCCACCAGCAGCCTACAGGGTTATGAAGAAAAACTGTTTTTT. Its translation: CATSSLQGYEEKLFF.

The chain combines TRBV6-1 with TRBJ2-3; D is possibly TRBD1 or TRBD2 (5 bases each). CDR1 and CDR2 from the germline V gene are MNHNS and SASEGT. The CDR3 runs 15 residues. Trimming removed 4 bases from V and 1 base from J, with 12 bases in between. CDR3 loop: CASSARGGGTDTQYF. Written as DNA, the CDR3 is TGTGCCAGCAGTGCCCGTGGGGGTGGCACAGATACGCAGTATTTT.

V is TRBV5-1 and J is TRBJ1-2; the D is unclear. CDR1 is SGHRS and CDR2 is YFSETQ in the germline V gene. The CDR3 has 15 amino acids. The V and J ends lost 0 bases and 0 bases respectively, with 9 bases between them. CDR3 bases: TGCGCCAGCAGCTTGGATACTAAACCTAACTATGGCTACACCTTC. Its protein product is CASSLDTKPNYGYTF.

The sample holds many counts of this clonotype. For the CDR3, the DNA is TGTGCCAGCAGTTACCATATTTCGGGATCTGGAAACACCATATATTTT. Its protein is CASSYHISGSGNTIYF. V and J are TRBV28 and TRBJ1-3, with D unresolved. The CDR3 is 16 amino acids. Germline values: CDR1 MDHEN, CDR2 SYDVKM. Trimming stripped 4 bases from V and 1 base from J, with 14 bases between.

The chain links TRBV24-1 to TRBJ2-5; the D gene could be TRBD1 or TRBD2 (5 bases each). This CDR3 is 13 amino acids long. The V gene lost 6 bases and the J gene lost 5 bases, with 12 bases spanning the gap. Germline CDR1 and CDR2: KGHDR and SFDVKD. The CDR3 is CATSRGARETQYF. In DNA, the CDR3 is TGTGCCACCAGTCGAGGGGCTCGGGAGACCCAGTACTTC.

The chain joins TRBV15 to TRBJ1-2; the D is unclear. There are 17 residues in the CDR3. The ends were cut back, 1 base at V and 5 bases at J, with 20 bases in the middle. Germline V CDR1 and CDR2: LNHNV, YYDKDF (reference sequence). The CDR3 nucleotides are TGTGCCACCAGCAGAGGAGATTCGGGAGGAGGCGAATATGGCTACACCTTC. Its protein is CATSRGDSGGGEYGYTF.

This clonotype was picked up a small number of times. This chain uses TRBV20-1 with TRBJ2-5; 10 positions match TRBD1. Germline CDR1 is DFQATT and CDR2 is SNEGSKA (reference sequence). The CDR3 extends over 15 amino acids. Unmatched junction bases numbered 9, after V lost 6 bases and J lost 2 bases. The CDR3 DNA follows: TGCAGTGCACATCCCGGGACAGGGGAACAAGAGACCCAGTACTTC. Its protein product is CSAHPGTGEQETQYF.